The rows below give T cell receptor beta chains drawn from one sample of a study of T cell clusters in autoimmune cytopenias. From its re-call of the multiplex PCR reads, TCRdb lists each CDR3 protein once, without DNA. In total, the table holds about 4,900 distinct CDR3 sequences. Material for sequencing was peripheral blood. These receptor sequences come from a human donor with an autoimmune cytopenia or autoimmune hepatitis (not recorded which). The CDR3 runs from the conserved cysteine through the conserved F or W. Expanded clones are given a class, and other clones once, few, many or no size at all.

J	size	V	CDR3
TRBJ1-4	medium-sized	TRBV29-1	CSVESGRHEELFF
TRBJ1-2	large	TRBV29-1	CSCRAAESNYGYTF
TRBJ2-7	medium-sized	TRBV7-2	CASSRTRDRVNEQYF
TRBJ1-1	medium-sized	TRBV6-5	CASSYLSVGRNTEAFF
TRBJ1-2	medium-sized	TRBV19	CASSFTANYGYTF
TRBJ1-1	medium-sized	TRBV29-1	CSAGANTEAFF
TRBJ1-6	medium-sized	TRBV12-3/TRBV12-4	CASSLTFLGSYNSPLHF
TRBJ1-2	medium-sized	TRBV5-6	CASRLLAGNDHYGYTF
TRBJ1-3	medium-sized	TRBV30	CAWRRQTGSGNTIYF
TRBJ2-1	medium-sized	TRBV6-1	CASSDSLLYNEQFF
TRBJ2-5	medium-sized	TRBV6-5	CASSLAGPGETQYF
TRBJ2-7	medium-sized	TRBV6-5	CASSYQGYEQYF
TRBJ1-1	medium-sized	TRBV13	CASSQGTVNEAFF
TRBJ2-7	NA	TRBV18	CASSENGASYEQYF
TRBJ1-1	NA	TRBV6-1	CASSAVSRGRNTEAFF
TRBJ2-5	medium-sized	TRBV29-1	CSVESAGVQETQYF
TRBJ1-5	medium-sized	TRBV29-1	CSVDTGGELYSNQPQHF